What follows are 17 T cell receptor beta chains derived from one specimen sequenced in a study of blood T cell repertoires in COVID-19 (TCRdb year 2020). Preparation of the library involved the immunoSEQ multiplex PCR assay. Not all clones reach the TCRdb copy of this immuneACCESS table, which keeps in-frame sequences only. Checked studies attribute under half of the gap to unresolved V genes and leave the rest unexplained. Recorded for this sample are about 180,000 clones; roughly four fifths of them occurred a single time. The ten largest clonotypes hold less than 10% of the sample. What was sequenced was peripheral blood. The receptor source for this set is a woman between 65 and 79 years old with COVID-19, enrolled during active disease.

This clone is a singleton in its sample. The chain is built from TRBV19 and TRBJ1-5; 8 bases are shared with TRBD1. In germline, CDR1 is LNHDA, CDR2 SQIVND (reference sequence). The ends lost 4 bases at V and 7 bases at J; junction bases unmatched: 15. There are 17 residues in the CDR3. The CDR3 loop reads CASSKSNRGGPRQPQHF. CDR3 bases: TGTGCCAGTAGTAAGTCGAACAGGGGGGGGCCCAGACAGCCCCAGCATTTT.

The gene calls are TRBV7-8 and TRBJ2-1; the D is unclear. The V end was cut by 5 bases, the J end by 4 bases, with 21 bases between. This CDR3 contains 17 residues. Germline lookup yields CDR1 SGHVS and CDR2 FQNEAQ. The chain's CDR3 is CASSPGPSRGSYNEQFF. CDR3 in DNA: TGTGCCAGCAGCCCTGGCCCTTCACGCGGTTCTTACAATGAGCAGTTCTTC.

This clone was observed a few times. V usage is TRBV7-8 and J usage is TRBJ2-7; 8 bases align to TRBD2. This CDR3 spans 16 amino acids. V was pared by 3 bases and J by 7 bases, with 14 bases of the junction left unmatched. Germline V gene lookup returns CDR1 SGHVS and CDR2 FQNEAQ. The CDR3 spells CASSFWAGGVSSEQYF. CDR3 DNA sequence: TGTGCCAGCAGCTTCTGGGCGGGAGGTGTATCTTCTGAGCAGTACTTC.

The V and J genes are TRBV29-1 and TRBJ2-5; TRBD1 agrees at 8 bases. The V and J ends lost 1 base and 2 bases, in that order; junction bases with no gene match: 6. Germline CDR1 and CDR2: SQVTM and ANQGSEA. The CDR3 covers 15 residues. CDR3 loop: CSVEVPDRGQETQYF. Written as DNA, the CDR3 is TGCAGCGTTGAAGTACCTGACAGGGGTCAAGAGACCCAGTACTTC. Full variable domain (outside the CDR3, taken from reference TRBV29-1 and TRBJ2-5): SAVISQKPSRDICQRGTSLTIQCQVDSQVTMMFWYRQQPGQSLTLIATANQGSEATYESGFVIDKFPISRPNLTFSTLTVSNMSPEDSSIYLCSVEVPDRGQETQYFGPGTRLLVL.

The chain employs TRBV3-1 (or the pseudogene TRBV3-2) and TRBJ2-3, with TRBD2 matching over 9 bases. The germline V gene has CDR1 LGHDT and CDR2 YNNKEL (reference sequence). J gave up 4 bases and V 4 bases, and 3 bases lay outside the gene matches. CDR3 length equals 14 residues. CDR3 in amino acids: CASSLAGVADTQYF. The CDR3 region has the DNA TGTGCCAGCAGCCTAGCGGGAGTGGCAGATACGCAGTATTTT.

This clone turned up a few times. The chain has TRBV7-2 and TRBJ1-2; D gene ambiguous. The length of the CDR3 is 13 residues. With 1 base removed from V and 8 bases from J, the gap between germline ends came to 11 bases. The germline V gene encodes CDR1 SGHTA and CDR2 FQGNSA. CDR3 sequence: CASSLETTWGYTF. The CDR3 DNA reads TGTGCCAGCAGCTTAGAGACAACATGGGGCTACACCTTC.

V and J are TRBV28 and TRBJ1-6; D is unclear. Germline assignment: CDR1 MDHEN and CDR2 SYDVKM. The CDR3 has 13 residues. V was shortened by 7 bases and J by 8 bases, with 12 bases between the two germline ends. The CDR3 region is CASKNAADSPLHF. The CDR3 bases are TGTGCCAGCAAGAACGCTGCAGATTCACCCCTCCACTTT.

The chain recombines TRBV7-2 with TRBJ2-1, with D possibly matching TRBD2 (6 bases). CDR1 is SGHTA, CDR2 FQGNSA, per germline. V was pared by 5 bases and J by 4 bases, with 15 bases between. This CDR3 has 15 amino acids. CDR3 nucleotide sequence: TGTGCCAGCAGCCAGACTAGGGGTCTGTACAATGAGCAGTTCTTC. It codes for CASSQTRGLYNEQFF.

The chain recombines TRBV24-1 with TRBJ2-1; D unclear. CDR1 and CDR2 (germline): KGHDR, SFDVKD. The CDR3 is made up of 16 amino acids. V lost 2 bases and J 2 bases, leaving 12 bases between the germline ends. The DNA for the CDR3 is TGTGCCACCAGTGATTCCCTGGCGCAGGCCTACAATGAGCAGTTCTTC. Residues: CATSDSLAQAYNEQFF.

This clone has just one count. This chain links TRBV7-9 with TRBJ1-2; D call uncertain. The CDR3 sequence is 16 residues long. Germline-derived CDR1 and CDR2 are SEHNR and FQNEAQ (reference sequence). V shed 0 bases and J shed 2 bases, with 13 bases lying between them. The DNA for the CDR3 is TGTGCCAGCAGCTTAGCGGCAGTTAGGCGGAACTATGGCTACACCTTC. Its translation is CASSLAAVRRNYGYTF. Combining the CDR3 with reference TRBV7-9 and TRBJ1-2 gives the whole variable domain DTGVSQNPRHKITKRGQNVTFRCDPISEHNRLYWYRQTLGQGPEFLTYFQNEAQLEKSRLLSDRFSAERPKGSFSTLEIQRTEQGDSAMYLCASSLAAVRRNYGYTFGSGTRLTVV.

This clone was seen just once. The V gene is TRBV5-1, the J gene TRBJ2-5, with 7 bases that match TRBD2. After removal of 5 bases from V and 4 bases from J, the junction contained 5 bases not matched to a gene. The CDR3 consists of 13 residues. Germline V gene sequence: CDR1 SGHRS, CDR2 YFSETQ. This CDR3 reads CASRTREGETQYF. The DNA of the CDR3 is TGCGCCAGCAGGACGAGGGAGGGAGAGACCCAGTACTTC.

This CDR3 is CASSAVRDARVTGELFF. The CDR3 nucleotides read TGTGCCAGTAGTGCAGTGCGGGACGCCCGGGTGACCGGGGAGCTGTTTTTT. This rearrangement joins TRBV19 to TRBJ2-2; maybe TRBD2 (6 bases). Looked up from germline, CDR1 is LNHDA and CDR2 is SQIVND (reference sequence). CDR3 length: 17 amino acids. V was shortened by 5 bases and J by 5 bases, with 21 bases between the two germline ends.

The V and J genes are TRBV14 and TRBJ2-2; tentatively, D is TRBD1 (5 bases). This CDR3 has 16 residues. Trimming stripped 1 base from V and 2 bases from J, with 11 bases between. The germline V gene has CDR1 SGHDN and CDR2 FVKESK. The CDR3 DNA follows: TGTGCCAGCAGCCAAGTCGGAAGGGGAAACACCGGGGAGCTGTTTTTT. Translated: CASSQVGRGNTGELFF.

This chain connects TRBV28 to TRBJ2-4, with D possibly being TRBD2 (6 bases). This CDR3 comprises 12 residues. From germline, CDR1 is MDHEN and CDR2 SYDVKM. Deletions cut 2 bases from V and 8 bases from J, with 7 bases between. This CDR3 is CASSLPGDIQYF. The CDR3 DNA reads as TGTGCCAGCAGTTTACCGGGAGACATTCAGTACTTC.

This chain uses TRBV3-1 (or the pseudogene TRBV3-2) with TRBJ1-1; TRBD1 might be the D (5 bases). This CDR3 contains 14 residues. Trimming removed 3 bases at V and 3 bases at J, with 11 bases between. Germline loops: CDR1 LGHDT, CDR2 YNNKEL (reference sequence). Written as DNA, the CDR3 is TGTGCCAGCAGCCAGTCGGGGGGTTACACTGAAGCTTTCTTT. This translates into CASSQSGGYTEAFF.

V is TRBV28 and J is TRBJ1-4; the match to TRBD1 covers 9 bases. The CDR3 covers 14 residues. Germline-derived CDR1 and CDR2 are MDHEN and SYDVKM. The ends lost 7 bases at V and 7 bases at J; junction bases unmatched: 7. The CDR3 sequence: CASTGTGSPEKLFF. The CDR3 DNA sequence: TGTGCCAGCACCGGGACAGGGTCCCCTGAAAAACTGTTTTTT. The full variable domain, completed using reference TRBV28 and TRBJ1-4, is DVKVTQSSRYLVKRTGEKVFLECVQDMDHENMFWYRQDPGLGLRLIYFSYDVKMKEKGDIPEGYSVSREKKERFSLILESASTNQTSMYLCASTGTGSPEKLFFGSGTQLSVL.

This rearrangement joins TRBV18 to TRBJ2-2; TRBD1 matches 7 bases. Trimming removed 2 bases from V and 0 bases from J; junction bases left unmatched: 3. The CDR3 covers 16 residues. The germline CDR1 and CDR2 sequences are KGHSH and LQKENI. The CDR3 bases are TGTGCCAGCTCACCATGGGGACAGACGAACACCGGGGAGCTGTTTTTT. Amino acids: CASSPWGQTNTGELFF.